This T cell receptor (beta chain) was obtained from a study of blood T cell repertoires in COVID-19. Study context: The analysed material was cDNA or gDNA that came from T cells, B-cell-depleted T cells, or PBMCs.

This clone was seen only once. The repertoire was sequenced with immunoSEQ multiplex PCR; TCRdb's copy has only in-frame clones and lacks some. This table holds tens of thousands of clones, approximately 90% found once. Material for sequencing was peripheral blood. The TCR was taken from an elderly woman with acute or convalescent COVID-19.

As DNA, the CDR3 is TGTGCCAGCTCACCACTGAGGGGGCTCGAATGGGATGAGCAGTTCTTC. Protein: CASSPLRGLEWDEQFF. The chain recombines TRBV18 with TRBJ2-1; TRBD1 agrees at 7 bases. Losses at the gene ends were 1 base for V and 8 bases for J; bases not matched to a gene: 11. The V gene's germline CDR1 is KGHSH and CDR2 LQKENI. The CDR3 consists of 16 residues.